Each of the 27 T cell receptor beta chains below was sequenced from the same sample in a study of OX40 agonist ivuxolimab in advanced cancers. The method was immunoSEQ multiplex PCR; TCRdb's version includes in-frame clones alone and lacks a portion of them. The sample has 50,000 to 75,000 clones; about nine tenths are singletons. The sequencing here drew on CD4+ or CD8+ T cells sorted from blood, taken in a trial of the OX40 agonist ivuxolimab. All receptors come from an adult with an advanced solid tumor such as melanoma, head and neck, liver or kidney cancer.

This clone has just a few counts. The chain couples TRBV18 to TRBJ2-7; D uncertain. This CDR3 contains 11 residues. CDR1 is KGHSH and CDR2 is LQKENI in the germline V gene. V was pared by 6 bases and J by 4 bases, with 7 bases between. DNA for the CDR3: TGTGCCAGCTCGACCTCATACGAGCAGTACTTC. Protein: CASSTSYEQYF.

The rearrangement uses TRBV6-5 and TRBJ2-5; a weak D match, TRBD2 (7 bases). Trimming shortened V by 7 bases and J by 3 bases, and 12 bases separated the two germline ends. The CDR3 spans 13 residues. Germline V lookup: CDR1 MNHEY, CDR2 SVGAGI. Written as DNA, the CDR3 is TGTGCCAGCAACGGGGGGCCCGAAGAGACCCAGTACTTC. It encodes CASNGGPEETQYF.

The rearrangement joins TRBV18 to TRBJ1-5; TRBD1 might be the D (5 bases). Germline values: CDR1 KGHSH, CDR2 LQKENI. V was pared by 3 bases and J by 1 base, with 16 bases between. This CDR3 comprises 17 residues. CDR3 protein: CASSPREGQTSNQPQHF. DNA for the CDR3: TGTGCCAGCTCACCGAGGGAGGGGCAAACGAGCAATCAGCCCCAGCATTTT.

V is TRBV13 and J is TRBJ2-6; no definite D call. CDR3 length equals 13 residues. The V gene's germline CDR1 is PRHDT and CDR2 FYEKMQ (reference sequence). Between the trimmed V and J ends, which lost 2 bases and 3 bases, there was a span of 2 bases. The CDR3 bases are TGTGCCAGCAGCTTACATGGGGCCAACGTCCTGACTTTC. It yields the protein CASSLHGANVLTF.

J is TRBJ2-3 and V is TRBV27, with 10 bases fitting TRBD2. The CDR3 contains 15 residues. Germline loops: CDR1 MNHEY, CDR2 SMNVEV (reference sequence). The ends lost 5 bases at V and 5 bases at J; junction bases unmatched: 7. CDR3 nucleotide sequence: TGTGCCAGCAGTCCGCTAGCGGGGGCGGGAGATACGCAGTATTTT. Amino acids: CASSPLAGAGDTQYF.

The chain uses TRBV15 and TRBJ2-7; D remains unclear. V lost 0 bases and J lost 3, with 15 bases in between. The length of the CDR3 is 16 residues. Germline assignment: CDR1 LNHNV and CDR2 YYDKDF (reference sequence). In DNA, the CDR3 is TGTGCCACCAGCAGAGATACGGTGCAGCCCAACTACGAGCAGTACTTC. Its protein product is CATSRDTVQPNYEQYF.

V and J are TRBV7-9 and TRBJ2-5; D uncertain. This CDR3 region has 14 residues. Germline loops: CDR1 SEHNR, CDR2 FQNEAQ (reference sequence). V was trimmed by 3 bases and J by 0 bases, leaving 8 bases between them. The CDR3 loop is CASSFWPDQETQYF. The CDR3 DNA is TGTGCCAGCAGCTTTTGGCCAGACCAAGAGACCCAGTACTTC.

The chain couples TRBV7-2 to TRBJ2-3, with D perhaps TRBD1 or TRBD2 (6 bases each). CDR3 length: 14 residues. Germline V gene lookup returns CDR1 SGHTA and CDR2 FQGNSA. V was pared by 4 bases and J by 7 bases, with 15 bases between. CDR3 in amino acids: CASSSWGAGYTQYF. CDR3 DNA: TGTGCCAGCAGCTCTTGGGGGGCCGGGTATACGCAGTATTTT.

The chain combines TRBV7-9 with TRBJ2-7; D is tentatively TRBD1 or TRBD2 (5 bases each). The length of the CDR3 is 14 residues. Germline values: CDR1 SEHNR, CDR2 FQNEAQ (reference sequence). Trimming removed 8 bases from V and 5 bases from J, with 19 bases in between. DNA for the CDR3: TGTGCCAGCCAAACCCTACTAGGGGCCGACGAGCAGTACTTC. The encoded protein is CASQTLLGADEQYF. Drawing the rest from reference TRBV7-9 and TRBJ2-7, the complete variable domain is DTGVSQNPRHKITKRGQNVTFRCDPISEHNRLYWYRQTLGQGPEFLTYFQNEAQLEKSRLLSDRFSAERPKGSFSTLEIQRTEQGDSAMYLCASQTLLGADEQYFGPGTRLTVT.

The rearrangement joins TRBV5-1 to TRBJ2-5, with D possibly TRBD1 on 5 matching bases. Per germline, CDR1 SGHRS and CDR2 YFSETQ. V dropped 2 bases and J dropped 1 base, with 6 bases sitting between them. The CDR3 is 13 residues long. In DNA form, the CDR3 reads TGCGCCAGCAGCTTTCAGGGCCAAGAGACCCAGTACTTC. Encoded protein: CASSFQGQETQYF.

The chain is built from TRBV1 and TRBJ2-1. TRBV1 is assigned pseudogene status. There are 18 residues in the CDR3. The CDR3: CTSSQDLEGESSYNEQFF. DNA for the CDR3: TGCACCAGCAGCCAAGATCTGGAGGGGGAGAGCTCCTACAATGAGCAGTTCTTC.

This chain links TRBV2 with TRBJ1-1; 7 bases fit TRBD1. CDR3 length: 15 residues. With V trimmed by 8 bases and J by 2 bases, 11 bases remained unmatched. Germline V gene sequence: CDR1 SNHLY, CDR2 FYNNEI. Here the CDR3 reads CASQDPGQQNTEAFF. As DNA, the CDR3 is TGTGCCAGCCAAGACCCGGGACAGCAAAACACTGAAGCTTTCTTT.

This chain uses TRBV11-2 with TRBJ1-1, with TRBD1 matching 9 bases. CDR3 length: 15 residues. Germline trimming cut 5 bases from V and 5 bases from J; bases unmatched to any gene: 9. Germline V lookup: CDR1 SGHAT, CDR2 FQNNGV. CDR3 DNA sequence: TGTGCCAGCAGCCGTACCGGGACAGGGCGTACTGAAGCTTTCTTT. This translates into CASSRTGTGRTEAFF.

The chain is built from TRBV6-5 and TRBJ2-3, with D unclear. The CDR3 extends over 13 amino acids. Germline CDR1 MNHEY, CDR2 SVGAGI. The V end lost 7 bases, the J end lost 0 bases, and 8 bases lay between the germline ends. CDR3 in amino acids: CASTAGSTDTQYF. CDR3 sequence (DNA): TGTGCCAGCACCGCCGGGAGCACAGATACGCAGTATTTT.

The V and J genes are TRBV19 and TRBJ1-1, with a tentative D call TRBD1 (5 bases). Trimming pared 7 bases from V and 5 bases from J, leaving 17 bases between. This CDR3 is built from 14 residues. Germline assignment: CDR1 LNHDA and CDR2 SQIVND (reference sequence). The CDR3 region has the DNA TGTGCCAGTAATACAAGGGGCTTCGGGACTGAAGCTTTCTTT. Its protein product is CASNTRGFGTEAFF. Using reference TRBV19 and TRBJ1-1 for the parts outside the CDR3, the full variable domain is DGGITQSPKYLFRKEGQNVTLSCEQNLNHDAMYWYRQDPGQGLRLIYYSQIVNDFQKGDIAEGYSVSREKKESFPLTVTSAQKNPTAFYLCASNTRGFGTEAFFGQGTRLTVV.

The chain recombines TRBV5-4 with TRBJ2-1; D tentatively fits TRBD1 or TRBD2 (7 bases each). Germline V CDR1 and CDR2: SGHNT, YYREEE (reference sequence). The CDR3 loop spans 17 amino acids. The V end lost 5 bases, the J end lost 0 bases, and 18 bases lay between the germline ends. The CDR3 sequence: CASRRQGGRDSYNEQFF. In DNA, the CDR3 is TGTGCCAGCAGAAGACAGGGAGGGCGGGACTCCTACAATGAGCAGTTCTTC.

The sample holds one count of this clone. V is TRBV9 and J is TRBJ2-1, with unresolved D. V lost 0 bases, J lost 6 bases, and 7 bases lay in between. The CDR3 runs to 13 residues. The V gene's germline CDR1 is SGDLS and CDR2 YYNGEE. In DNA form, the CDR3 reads TGTGCCAGCAGCGTAGGTGTCTTCAATGAGCAGTTCTTC. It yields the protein CASSVGVFNEQFF.

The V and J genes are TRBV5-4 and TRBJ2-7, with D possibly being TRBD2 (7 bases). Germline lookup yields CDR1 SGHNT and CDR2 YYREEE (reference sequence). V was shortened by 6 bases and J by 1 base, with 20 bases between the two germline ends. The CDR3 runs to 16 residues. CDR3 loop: CASTARGRGPSYEQYF. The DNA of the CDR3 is TGTGCCAGCACCGCTAGAGGGCGGGGGCCTTCCTACGAGCAGTACTTC.

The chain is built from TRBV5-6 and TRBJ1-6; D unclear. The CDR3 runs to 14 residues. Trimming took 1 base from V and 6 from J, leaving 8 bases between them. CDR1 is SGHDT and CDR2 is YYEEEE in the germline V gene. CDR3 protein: CASSLFYSNSPLHF. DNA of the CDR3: TGTGCCAGCAGCTTGTTTTACAGTAATTCACCCCTCCACTTT. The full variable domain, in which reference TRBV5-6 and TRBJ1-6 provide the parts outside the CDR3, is DAGVTQSPTHLIKTRGQQVTLRCSPKSGHDTVSWYQQALGQGPQFIFQYYEEEERQRGNFPDRFSGHQFPNYSSELNVNALLLGDSALYLCASSLFYSNSPLHFGNGTRLTVT.

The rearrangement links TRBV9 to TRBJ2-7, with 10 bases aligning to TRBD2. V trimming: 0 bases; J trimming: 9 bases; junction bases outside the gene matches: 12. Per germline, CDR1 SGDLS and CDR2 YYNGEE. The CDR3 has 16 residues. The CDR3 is CASSVAPSGGIPGQYF. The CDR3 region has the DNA TGTGCCAGCAGCGTAGCCCCTAGCGGGGGTATCCCCGGGCAGTACTTC.

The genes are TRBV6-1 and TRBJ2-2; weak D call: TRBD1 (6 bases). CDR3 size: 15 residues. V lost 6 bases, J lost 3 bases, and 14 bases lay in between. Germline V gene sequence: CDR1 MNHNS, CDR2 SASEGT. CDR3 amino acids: CASRSQGSDTGELFF. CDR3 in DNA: TGTGCCAGCAGATCGCAGGGGTCGGACACCGGGGAGCTGTTTTTT.

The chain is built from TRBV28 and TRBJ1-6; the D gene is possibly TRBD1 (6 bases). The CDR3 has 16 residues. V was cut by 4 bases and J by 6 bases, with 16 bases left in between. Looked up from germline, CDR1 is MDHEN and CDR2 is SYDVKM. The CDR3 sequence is CASSSLGVGGNSPLHF. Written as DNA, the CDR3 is TGTGCCAGCAGTTCGCTCGGGGTAGGGGGTAATTCACCCCTCCACTTT.

This chain's CDR3 is CASSRGQEAYEQYF. The CDR3 DNA reads as TGTGCCAGCAGCCGAGGGCAGGAAGCCTACGAGCAGTACTTC. The chain couples TRBV5-4 to TRBJ2-7; perhaps TRBD2 as D (5 bases). Per the germline V gene, CDR1 is SGHNT and CDR2 is YYREEE (reference sequence). V was clipped by 4 bases and J by 2 bases, with 13 bases between them. This CDR3 comprises 14 residues.

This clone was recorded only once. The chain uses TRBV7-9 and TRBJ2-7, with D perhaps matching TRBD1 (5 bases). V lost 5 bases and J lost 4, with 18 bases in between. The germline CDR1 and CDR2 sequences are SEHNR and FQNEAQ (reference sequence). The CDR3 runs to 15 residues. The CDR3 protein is CASSPRGRTTYEQYF. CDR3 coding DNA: TGTGCCAGCAGCCCAAGGGGAAGGACCACATACGAGCAGTACTTC.

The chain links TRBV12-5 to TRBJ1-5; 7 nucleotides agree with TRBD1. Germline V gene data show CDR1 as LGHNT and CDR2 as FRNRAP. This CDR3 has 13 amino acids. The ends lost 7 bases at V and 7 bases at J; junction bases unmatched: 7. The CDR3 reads CASAQGVEQPQHF. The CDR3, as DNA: TGTGCTAGTGCCCAGGGGGTAGAACAGCCCCAGCATTTT.

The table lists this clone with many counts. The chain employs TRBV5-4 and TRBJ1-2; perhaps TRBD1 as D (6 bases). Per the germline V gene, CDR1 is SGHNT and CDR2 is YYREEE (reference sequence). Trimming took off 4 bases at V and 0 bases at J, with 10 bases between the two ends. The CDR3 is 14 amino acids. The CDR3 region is CASSVDRPNYGYTF. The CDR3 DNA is TGTGCCAGCAGCGTGGACAGACCTAACTATGGCTACACCTTC.

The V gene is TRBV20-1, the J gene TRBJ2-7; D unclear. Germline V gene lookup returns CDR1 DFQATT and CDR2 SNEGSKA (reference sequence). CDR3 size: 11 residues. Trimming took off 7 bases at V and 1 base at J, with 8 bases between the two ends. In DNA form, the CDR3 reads TGCAGTGTAGACTCTTCCTACGAGCAGTACTTC. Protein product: CSVDSSYEQYF.